The 26 T cell receptor beta chains below all came from one sample that was sequenced in a study of shared clonotypes between healthy human individuals. Assay: immunoSEQ multiplex PCR; the TCRdb copy retains only in-frame clones and omits some. The sample carries under 600,000 clones, less than 98% recorded once. Sequenced sample: naive CD4+ T cells sorted from blood. Subset described: CD45RA+ positively selected. The source is a woman aged 30 to 39 in good health.

The rearrangement joins TRBV5-1 to TRBJ1-1, with unresolved D. The CDR3 has 15 residues. V was trimmed by 0 bases and J by 5 bases, leaving 14 bases between them. CDR1 is SGHRS, CDR2 YFSETQ, per germline. CDR3 sequence (DNA): TGCGCCAGCAGCTTGGGGGCCGAGGTACAGACTGAAGCTTTCTTT. Its translation: CASSLGAEVQTEAFF.

The rearrangement links TRBV28 to TRBJ1-4; maybe TRBD1 (6 bases). The germline V gene has CDR1 MDHEN and CDR2 SYDVKM. Trimming shortened V by 6 bases and J by 8 bases, and 10 bases separated the two germline ends. This CDR3 has 12 residues. The CDR3 region is CASRGGGEKLFF. Here the CDR3 DNA reads TGTGCCAGCAGAGGGGGTGGGGAAAAACTGTTTTTT.

The rearrangement uses TRBV5-5 and TRBJ1-2; no firm D call. V shed 1 base and J shed 4 bases, with 8 bases lying between them. Per germline, CDR1 SGHKS and CDR2 YYEKEE (reference sequence). The CDR3 is 13 residues long. The CDR3 protein is CASSLWQSYGYTF. The DNA of the CDR3 is TGTGCCAGCAGCTTGTGGCAGAGCTATGGCTACACCTTC.

The rearrangement links TRBV13 to TRBJ2-1; tentatively, D is TRBD1 or TRBD2 (5 bases each). V shed 2 bases and J shed 8 bases, with 13 bases lying between them. Germline-derived CDR1 and CDR2 are PRHDT and FYEKMQ (reference sequence). The CDR3 has 14 amino acids. The CDR3 nucleotides read TGTGCCAGCAGCTTATATGGGGGATTCGATGAGCAGTTCTTC. It encodes CASSLYGGFDEQFF.

J is TRBJ1-2 and V is TRBV18; no firm D call. The CDR3 spans 13 residues. Germline lookup yields CDR1 KGHSH and CDR2 LQKENI. V shed 4 bases and J shed 3 bases, with 9 bases lying between them. The CDR3 DNA is TGTGCCAGCTCACAGGGCACAGACTATGGCTACACCTTC. Amino acids: CASSQGTDYGYTF.

The CDR3 DNA reads as TGTGCCAGCAGCTGGGGGACAGAGAACAATGAGCAGTTCTTC. Amino acids: CASSWGTENNEQFF. The chain is built from TRBV5-6 and TRBJ2-1; the match to TRBD1 covers 7 bases. J was trimmed by 5 bases and V by 3 bases; bases with no gene match: 5. The germline V gene encodes CDR1 SGHDT and CDR2 YYEEEE. CDR3 length equals 14 residues.

The chain uses TRBV5-1 and TRBJ1-3; D gene unclear. The CDR3 length is 13 residues. V gave up 2 bases and J gave up 0 bases, with 3 bases separating them. Germline V CDR1 and CDR2: SGHRS, YFSETQ. The CDR3 spells CASSLTSGNTIYF. The CDR3, as DNA: TGCGCCAGCAGCTTAACCTCTGGAAACACCATATATTTT. The whole variable domain, remainder taken from reference TRBV5-1 and TRBJ1-3, is KAGVTQTPRYLIKTRGQQVTLSCSPISGHRSVSWYQQTPGQGLQFLFEYFSETQRNKGNFPGRFSGRQFSNSRSEMNVSTLELGDSALYLCASSLTSGNTIYFGEGSWLTVV.

J is TRBJ2-7 and V is TRBV7-2, with D perhaps TRBD2 (7 bases). In germline, CDR1 is SGHTA, CDR2 FQGNSA. The V and J ends lost 8 bases and 5 bases respectively, with 19 bases between them. The CDR3 is 14 amino acids. The CDR3 spells CASQTQRDTHEQYF. CDR3 coding DNA: TGTGCCAGCCAGACCCAGCGGGACACCCACGAGCAGTACTTC.

A single count supports this clone. The rearrangement uses TRBV4-1 and TRBJ2-5, with TRBD2 as a possible D gene (5 bases). The CDR3 is 15 amino acids. The V gene lost 0 bases and the J gene lost 2 bases, with 10 bases spanning the gap. The germline gives CDR1 MGHRA, CDR2 YSYEKL. The CDR3: CASSQDRGVQETQYF. In nucleotides, the CDR3 is TGCGCCAGCAGCCAAGATCGGGGTGTACAAGAGACCCAGTACTTC.

V usage is TRBV2 and J usage is TRBJ1-2; TRBD1 might be the D (5 bases). Looked up from germline, CDR1 is SNHLY and CDR2 is FYNNEI. The ends were cut back, 5 bases at V and 2 bases at J, with 12 bases in the middle. The CDR3 is made up of 14 amino acids. The CDR3 DNA follows: TGTGCCAGCAGTACCGGGACGGGAAACTATGGCTACACCTTC. This gives the protein CASSTGTGNYGYTF.

This clone was observed a handful of times. The chain combines TRBV27 with TRBJ1-1; no clear D gene. V dropped 2 bases and J dropped 8 bases, with 9 bases sitting between them. Germline CDR1 reads MNHEY; CDR2 reads SMNVEV (reference sequence). The CDR3 spans 12 residues. CDR3 residues: CASSLGSREAFF. CDR3 DNA: TGTGCCAGCAGTTTAGGGAGTCGGGAAGCTTTCTTT.

Details on this clone: The junction departs from the called germline gene at one end, perhaps through a read error. The gene calls are TRBV7-9 and TRBJ2-1; unclear D gene. The CDR3 runs 14 residues. Germline CDR1 is SEHNR and CDR2 is FQNEAQ (reference sequence). DNA of the CDR3: TGTGCCAGCAGGTTAGCCCCGTTCTACAATGAGCAGTTCTTC. Protein: CASRLAPFYNEQFF.

The V gene is TRBV2, the J gene TRBJ1-2; D remains ambiguous. Germline loops: CDR1 SNHLY, CDR2 FYNNEI. The CDR3 has 14 amino acids. The V gene lost 0 bases and the J gene lost 0 bases, with 5 bases spanning the gap. The CDR3 DNA follows: TGTGCCAGCAGTGAAGCGGGGACTAACTATGGCTACACCTTC. Encoded protein: CASSEAGTNYGYTF.

The chain recombines TRBV28 with TRBJ2-7; either TRBD1 or TRBD2 may supply D (7 bases each). There are 14 residues in the CDR3. Germline V CDR1 and CDR2: MDHEN, SYDVKM. With 4 bases removed from V and 3 bases from J, the gap between germline ends came to 13 bases. CDR3 sequence: CASSSDREGYEQYF. Written as DNA, the CDR3 is TGTGCCAGCAGTTCTGACAGGGAGGGCTACGAGCAGTACTTC.

About this clone: Other nucleotide sequences from this sample produce the same CDR3. V gene TRBV5-4 combines with J gene TRBJ2-2; no firm D call. From germline, CDR1 is SGHNT and CDR2 YYREEE (reference sequence). V dropped 0 bases and J dropped 3 bases, with 0 bases sitting between them. This CDR3 has 12 amino acids. CDR3 nucleotide sequence: TGTGCCAGCAGCTTGGACACCGGGGAGCTGTTTTTT. It yields the protein CASSLDTGELFF. The whole variable domain, filled in from reference TRBV5-4 and TRBJ2-2, reads ETGVTQSPTHLIKTRGQQVTLRCSSQSGHNTVSWYQQALGQGPQFIFQYYREEENGRGNFPPRFSGLQFPNYSSELNVNALELDDSALYLCASSLDTGELFFGEGSRLTVL.

This clone has only one observation. The chain couples TRBV6-5 to TRBJ1-2; no clear D gene. From germline, CDR1 is MNHEY and CDR2 SVGAGI. V dropped 6 bases and J dropped 4 bases, with 12 bases sitting between them. The CDR3 runs 13 residues. This CDR3 reads CASRNEDLYGYTF. DNA for the CDR3: TGTGCCAGCAGAAATGAGGACCTCTATGGCTACACCTTC.

This chain links TRBV10-1 with TRBJ2-3; 8 bases fit TRBD2. J was trimmed by 4 bases and V by 0 bases; bases with no gene match: 9. The CDR3 has 17 residues. The germline V gene encodes CDR1 WNHNN and CDR2 SYGVQD (reference sequence). The CDR3 is CASSESRIAGGSDTQYF. Here the CDR3 DNA reads TGCGCCAGCAGTGAGTCTCGTATCGCGGGAGGTTCAGATACGCAGTATTTT.

V is TRBV30 and J is TRBJ1-2, with no clear D. CDR3 size: 14 residues. The V end was cut by 3 bases, the J end by 1 base, with 12 bases between. Germline V gene data show CDR1 as GTSNPN and CDR2 as SVGIG (reference sequence). CDR3 sequence reads: CAWRKTPDNYGYTF. DNA for the CDR3: TGTGCCTGGAGGAAGACACCGGATAACTATGGCTACACCTTC.

J is TRBJ2-7 and V is TRBV2; D is perhaps TRBD1 (7 bases). From germline, CDR1 is SNHLY and CDR2 FYNNEI. Trimming removed 10 bases from V and 4 bases from J, with 17 bases in between. There are 13 residues in the CDR3. CDR3 protein: CANRPPGGYEQYF. CDR3 DNA sequence: TGTGCCAACCGACCACCAGGGGGGTACGAGCAGTACTTC.

CDR3 protein: CASSITGRRTGELFF. The DNA for the CDR3 is TGTGCCAGTAGTATTACTGGGAGGCGCACCGGGGAGCTGTTTTTT. V gene TRBV19 combines with J gene TRBJ2-2, with a possible D match to TRBD2 (6 bases). V dropped 3 bases and J dropped 4 bases, with 12 bases sitting between them. CDR1 LNHDA and CDR2 SQIVND come from the germline V gene (reference sequence). CDR3 size: 15 residues.

The genes are TRBV7-2 and TRBJ1-6; D uncertain. The CDR3 is 16 amino acids. The germline V and J ends were trimmed by 2 bases and 0 bases, with 8 bases remaining between them. Germline V gene lookup returns CDR1 SGHTA and CDR2 FQGNSA. CDR3 residues: CASSLLPSSYNSPLHF. The DNA for the CDR3 is TGTGCCAGCAGCTTACTCCCTAGCTCCTATAATTCACCCCTCCACTTT.

J is TRBJ2-7 and V is TRBV18, with TRBD2 matching over 10 bases. Germline-derived CDR1 and CDR2 are KGHSH and LQKENI. The CDR3 totals 16 residues. With V trimmed by 6 bases and J by 3 bases, 11 bases remained unmatched. CDR3 sequence (DNA): TGTGCCAGCTCCGTGACTAGCGGGCTATATATCTACGAGCAGTACTTC. Translating gives CASSVTSGLYIYEQYF.

This chain links TRBV27 with TRBJ1-5, with D perhaps matching TRBD1 (5 bases). The CDR3 sequence is 15 residues long. V lost 6 bases to trimming and J lost 7 bases, with 19 bases between them. Germline assignment: CDR1 MNHEY and CDR2 SMNVEV (reference sequence). CDR3 sequence: CASRVDGGWRQPQHF. The CDR3 DNA reads TGTGCCAGCAGGGTCGACGGGGGATGGCGACAGCCCCAGCATTTT.

V gene TRBV10-3 combines with J gene TRBJ2-3; D gene ambiguous. This CDR3 is 13 amino acids long. V lost 7 bases, J lost 0 bases, and 8 bases lay in between. Germline V CDR1 and CDR2: ENHRY, SYGVKD. In DNA, the CDR3 is TGTGCCATCACCGGAAACAGCACAGATACGCAGTATTTT. Amino acid sequence: CAITGNSTDTQYF.

The V gene is TRBV5-6, the J gene TRBJ2-7, with 9 bases matching TRBD1. The CDR3 spans 15 residues. V lost 4 bases and J lost 4; bases outside the gene matches: 9. CDR1 is SGHDT and CDR2 is YYEEEE in the germline V gene. The CDR3 loop reads CASSHFQDRGYEQYF. Written as DNA, the CDR3 is TGTGCCAGCAGCCATTTCCAGGACAGGGGATACGAGCAGTACTTC.

The chain is built from TRBV30 and TRBJ2-5; 13 bases line up with TRBD2. The CDR3 contains 17 residues. CDR1 GTSNPN and CDR2 SVGIG come from the germline V gene (reference sequence). V lost 0 bases and J lost 4; bases outside the gene matches: 8. The CDR3 loop is CAWSVYRTSGSGETQYF. CDR3 sequence (DNA): TGTGCCTGGAGTGTATATAGGACTAGCGGGAGCGGAGAGACCCAGTACTTC.